This TCR beta chain was retrieved from a study of regulatory T cells in long-lasting Graves disease. Study summary: The study enrolled newly diagnosed Graves' patients on antithyroid drugs under 3 months.

This clonotype was counted a few times. The antigen remains undetermined. TCR beta libraries were built with iRepertoire HTBI primers and Arm-PCR of CDR3 regions. A single record per CDR3 protein comes from TCRdb applying MiXCR to the multiplex PCR reads. The data contain about 350,000 distinct CDR3 sequences, 16% of them singletons. The germline V gene has CDR1 LGHDT and CDR2 YNNKEL (reference sequence). The V and J ends lost 5 bases and 2 bases, in that order; junction bases with no gene match: 9. The CDR3 contains 17 residues. The sample's time point: newly diagnosed GD, antithyroid drugs for less than 3 months. Extracted RNA from PBMCs served as the source of the TCR library. Recruitment took place at an endocrinology department in Xi'an, China. Findings and caveats of the study: What was studied was peripheral blood only, and not thyroid tissue.

The same sample was also studied in work on T cells in Graves' hyperthyroidism and ophthalmopathy.

The chain is built from TRBV3-1 and TRBJ2-6; 7 bases map to TRBD1. The sequencing here drew on peripheral blood mononuclear cells (PBMCs), taken at new diagnosis, from a patient treated with antithyroid drugs. This receptor was identified in a man aged 40-49 years with Graves disease. In nucleotides, the CDR3 is TGTGCCAGCAGCTCACGACAGGGTAGAGCTGGGGCCAACGTCCTGACTTTC. As protein: CASSSRQGRAGANVLTF.